A selection of T cell receptor beta chains follows, all from one sample in a study of T-cell reconstitution after alpha-beta-depleted transplantation in children. TCRdb called the PCR reads again in MiXCR, with one record for every CDR3 protein. The sample lists some 640,000 distinct CDR3 sequences; roughly 17% were seen once. The input for sequencing was PBMCs from the stem cell graft donor, taken from the stem cell graft. The source is a human donor who donated a stem cell graft to a child with acute myeloid leukemia. CDR3s include the opening cysteine and the closing phenylalanine or tryptophan. D genes are given only for firm matches. Clone size, where shown, is once, few, many, or a class for clones that have expanded.

CDR3 DNA	CDR3 protein	V gene	J gene	D gene	CDR3 length	clone size
TGCAGTGGCACAAGGGGCAGGACGAACACTGAAGCTTTCTTT	CSGTRGRTNTEAFF	TRBV20-1	TRBJ1-1	.	14	.
TGTGCCATCAGCGGGGGCAGGGACGAGCAGTACTTC	CAISGGRDEQYF	TRBV10-3	TRBJ2-7	.	12	many
TGTGCCAGCAGCCCGACTAGCGGGGGACCTAGATTTTACGAGCAGTACTTC	CASSPTSGGPRFYEQYF	TRBV7-2	TRBJ2-7	TRBD2	17	few
TGCGCCAGCAGCTCGACAGGGGACTCTGAGGCCAACGTCCTGACTTTC	CASSSTGDSEANVLTF	TRBV5-1	TRBJ2-6	TRBD1	16	few
TGTGCCAGCAGCCAAGGGACAGGGGCAGCCTCCTACGAGCAGTACTTC	CASSQGTGAASYEQYF	TRBV12-3/TRBV12-4	TRBJ2-7	TRBD1	16	few
TGTGCCAGCAGCTTATGGCCAGGGAACAATCAGCCCCAGCATTTT	CASSLWPGNNQPQHF	TRBV7-2	TRBJ1-5	.	15	.
TGCAGTGCTTCGGGCCGCTTTGGGTGGGGAGCTTTCTTT	CSASGRFGWGAFF	TRBV20-1	TRBJ1-1	.	13	.
TGTGCCATCAGTGAGTCGTCTGGCGGCTCTGGAAACACCATATATTTT	CAISESSGGSGNTIYF	TRBV10-3	TRBJ1-3	.	16	few
TGCAGTGCTAGAGAAGGACACCGTCCAAATCAGCCCCAGCATTTT	CSAREGHRPNQPQHF	TRBV20-1	TRBJ1-5	.	15	few
TGCAGTGCTCTCCCGGACGACAGGGGGTCTCTTAATCAGCCCCAGCATTTT	CSALPDDRGSLNQPQHF	TRBV20-1	TRBJ1-5	TRBD1	17	.
TGCGCCAGCAGCCAAGTTTTGGCTAATCAGCCCCAGCATTTT	CASSQVLANQPQHF	TRBV4-1	TRBJ1-5	.	14	.
TGCGCCAGCAGCTTGGGGTCAGGCACTGAAGCTTTCTTT	CASSLGSGTEAFF	TRBV5-6	TRBJ1-1	.	13	many
TGTGCCATCAGTGACCATAGTGAGCAGTTCTTC	CAISDHSEQFF	TRBV10-3	TRBJ2-1	.	11	.
TGTGCCAGCAGCACAGGAGGGGGGGGCACCGGGGAGCTGTTTTTT	CASSTGGGGTGELFF	TRBV12-3/TRBV12-4	TRBJ2-2	.	15	.
TGCAGTGCCCTCGGAGGGATTCCCACCGGGGAGCTGTTTTTT	CSALGGIPTGELFF	TRBV20-1	TRBJ2-2	.	14	.
TGTGCCAGCAGCCCCTCGGGACACCTAAATCAGCCCCAGCATTTT	CASSPSGHLNQPQHF	TRBV12-3/TRBV12-4	TRBJ1-5	.	15	few
TGCGCCAGCAGTGAGATAACAGAGGACACTGAAGCTTTCTTT	CASSEITEDTEAFF	TRBV10-2	TRBJ1-1	.	14	many
TGTGCCAGCAGGCCCGGACAGGGGTTTGGCTACACCTTC	CASRPGQGFGYTF	TRBV12-3/TRBV12-4	TRBJ1-2	TRBD1	13	few
TGTGCCAGCAGCCGACTAGCGGGGGGGCCCGTTCCCCATGAGCAGTTCTTC	CASSRLAGGPVPHEQFF	TRBV12-3/TRBV12-4	TRBJ2-1	TRBD2	17	few
TGTGCCATCAGTGAGACTGGACAGCTTCTAGCCAAAAACATTCAGTACTTC	CAISETGQLLAKNIQYF	TRBV10-3	TRBJ2-4	.	17	few
TGTGCCAGCAGCTTAGCGAGTCCCGGGGAGCTGTTTTTT	CASSLASPGELFF	TRBV7-9	TRBJ2-2	.	13	many
TGTGCCAGCAGCTTGGAGGGGGGGACCTACAATGAGCAGTTCTTC	CASSLEGGTYNEQFF	TRBV5-6	TRBJ2-1	.	15	many
TGCAGTGCTAAGGCCAGGGTCAATGAGCAGTTCTTC	CSAKARVNEQFF	TRBV20-1	TRBJ2-1	.	12	many
TGTGCCACCAGTGATCCCGGCGGAAATGAAAAACTGTTTTTT	CATSDPGGNEKLFF	TRBV24-1	TRBJ1-4	.	14	.
TGTGCCAGCAGCGAGGGGACTCGGTCATCCTACAATGAGCAGTTCTTC	CASSEGTRSSYNEQFF	TRBV5-4	TRBJ2-1	.	16	few
TGTGCCAGCAGTGAGCCGGGACAGGGAGACTATGGCTACACCTTC	CASSEPGQGDYGYTF	TRBV6-1	TRBJ1-2	TRBD1	15	.
TGCAGCCTGTCCCTGACTTGGGGGGCGAACAATGAGCAGTTCTTC	CSLSLTWGANNEQFF	TRBV29-1	TRBJ2-1	.	15	many
TGTGCCAGCAGTCCCTACCGTTGGGGGGCCTATGGCTACACCTTC	CASSPYRWGAYGYTF	TRBV12-3/TRBV12-4	TRBJ1-2	.	15	many
TGCAGTGCTAGTCAGGTCGGGCTAAACACAGATACGCAGTATTTT	CSASQVGLNTDTQYF	TRBV20-1	TRBJ2-3	.	15	many
TGTGCCAGCAGTTTTCCGGCTATCTCCTACGAGCAGTACTTC	CASSFPAISYEQYF	TRBV12-3/TRBV12-4	TRBJ2-7	.	14	.
TGTGCCACCAGCACCACTAGCGGTCTGGGCTATGAGCAGTTCTTC	CATSTTSGLGYEQFF	TRBV9	TRBJ2-1	TRBD2	15	once
TGTGCCAGCAGCACAATGGAGGGAGATACGCAGTATTTT	CASSTMEGDTQYF	TRBV7-8	TRBJ2-3	.	13	few
TGTGCCAGCAGCTTAGTGACCCGGACCTACGAGCAGTACTTC	CASSLVTRTYEQYF	TRBV7-9	TRBJ2-7	.	14	.
TGCGCCAGCAGCTTGACGTACGGTGAAGCTTTCTTT	CASSLTYGEAFF	TRBV5-1	TRBJ1-1	.	12	many
TGTGCCAGCAGTCAGGGGGAATGGAGTCAGCCCCAGCATTTT	CASSQGEWSQPQHF	TRBV12-3/TRBV12-4	TRBJ1-5	TRBD1	14	few
TGTGCCAGCAGTTATACTAGAACTCATGAGCAGTTCTTC	CASSYTRTHEQFF	TRBV11-1	TRBJ2-1	.	13	few
TGCGCCAGCAGTGAGTCTCCGGCAGGGGTGTCCTCAGATACGCAGTATTTT	CASSESPAGVSSDTQYF	TRBV10-1	TRBJ2-3	.	17	.
TGTGCCAGCAGTCCTAAGCGGGGGGGCCAAGATACGCAGTATTTT	CASSPKRGGQDTQYF	TRBV12-3/TRBV12-4	TRBJ2-3	TRBD2	15	few
TGTGCCAGCAGTTTTCGGCCAGGGACCAACTATGGCTACACCTTC	CASSFRPGTNYGYTF	TRBV12-3/TRBV12-4	TRBJ1-2	.	15	many
TGTGCCAGCAGCTACACCAATGGAGAGACCCAGTACTTC	CASSYTNGETQYF	TRBV7-3	TRBJ2-5	.	13	many
TGTGCCAGCAGCTTGTTCCAAGGGGGAGGGTCCAAAAACATTCAGTACTTC	CASSLFQGGGSKNIQYF	TRBV5-6	TRBJ2-4	.	17	few
TGCAGCGGCCAGGGGAGCGAGCAGTTCTTC	CSGQGSEQFF	TRBV29-1	TRBJ2-1	.	10	many